Each of the 14 T cell receptor beta chains below was sequenced from the same sample in a study of blood T cell repertoires in COVID-19. The repertoire was sequenced with immunoSEQ multiplex PCR; TCRdb's copy has only in-frame clones and lacks some. This table holds 150,000 or so clones, 80% to 90% found once. The sequenced sample consisted of peripheral blood. Source of these receptors: a woman aged 60 to 75 with COVID-19, enrolled during active disease.

In regard to this clone: At the DNA level, this CDR3 is encoded by other sequences in the same sample as well. The V and J genes are TRBV7-9 and TRBJ2-2; the D gene is possibly TRBD2 (5 bases). The CDR3 consists of 14 residues. CDR1 and CDR2 from the germline V gene are SEHNR and FQNEAQ (reference sequence). Trimming removed 1 base from V and 5 bases from J, with 8 bases in between. DNA for the CDR3: TGTGCCAGCAGCTTAGACCGGGGAACCGGGGAGCTGTTTTTT. Its protein product is CASSLDRGTGELFF.

The chain employs TRBV7-2 and TRBJ2-1; D is possibly TRBD2 (5 bases). This CDR3 is built from 15 residues. V was cut by 3 bases and J by 7 bases, with 16 bases left in between. Germline CDR1 SGHTA, CDR2 FQGNSA. The CDR3 loop is CASSFGGSPGNEQFF. DNA of the CDR3: TGTGCCAGCAGCTTTGGCGGGTCCCCGGGGAATGAGCAGTTCTTC.

This clone was picked up one time. The chain joins TRBV30 to TRBJ1-2; TRBD1 aligns across 8 bases. Trimming at V came to 4 bases and at J to 1 base, leaving 5 bases not matched to a gene. Germline V gene lookup returns CDR1 GTSNPN and CDR2 SVGIG (reference sequence). This CDR3 contains 14 residues. The CDR3 region is CAWTPGGSNYGYTF. CDR3 DNA: TGTGCCTGGACCCCAGGGGGCAGTAACTATGGCTACACCTTC.

The chain has TRBV15 and TRBJ2-1; 7 bases align to TRBD2. There are 14 residues in the CDR3. Germline V gene lookup returns CDR1 LNHNV and CDR2 YYDKDF (reference sequence). After removal of 1 base from V and 5 bases from J, the junction contained 2 bases not matched to a gene. CDR3 nucleotide sequence: TGTGCCACCAGCAGAGGACTAGCTGACAATGAGCAGTTCTTC. Translated, it gives CATSRGLADNEQFF.

The rearrangement links TRBV11-2 to TRBJ2-7; D possibly corresponds to TRBD2 (6 bases). Germline V gene sequence: CDR1 SGHAT, CDR2 FQNNGV. V lost 5 bases to trimming and J lost 5 bases, with 22 bases between them. The CDR3 runs 16 residues. CDR3 amino acids: CASSPADAGSPNEQYF. In DNA form, the CDR3 reads TGTGCCAGCAGCCCTGCCGATGCGGGATCTCCGAACGAGCAGTACTTC.

The genes are TRBV14 and TRBJ2-5; 7 bases map to TRBD1. Trimming cost V 2 bases and J 5 bases; bases outside gene matches: 17. CDR1 is SGHDN and CDR2 is FVKESK in the germline V gene. This CDR3 region has 18 residues. The CDR3 nucleotides read TGTGCCAGCAGCCAAATCGCGGGTCGCAGGGGGATATCGGAGACCCAGTACTTC. It specifies CASSQIAGRRGISETQYF.

The gene calls are TRBV19 and TRBJ2-5; 7 bases match TRBD1. Germline CDR1 and CDR2: LNHDA and SQIVND (reference sequence). This CDR3 is 14 amino acids long. The trim removed 4 bases at V and 5 bases at J, leaving 7 bases unmatched. CDR3 in amino acids: CASSKGQSSETQYF. The CDR3 DNA reads as TGTGCCAGTAGTAAGGGACAGAGTAGCGAGACCCAGTACTTC.

The chain carries TRBV10-3 and TRBJ2-5; TRBD2 matches at 11 bases. Germline loops: CDR1 ENHRY, CDR2 SYGVKD. The CDR3 is 15 residues long. V shed 1 base and J 5 bases; nucleotides not matched to a gene: 3. CDR3 amino acids: CAISEYRTSGETQYF. CDR3 in DNA: TGTGCCATCAGTGAGTACCGGACTAGCGGGGAGACCCAGTACTTC.

This rearrangement joins TRBV6-5 to TRBJ2-3; D is ambiguous. CDR3 length equals 14 residues. From germline, CDR1 is MNHEY and CDR2 SVGAGI. The V and J ends lost 5 bases and 7 bases respectively, with 16 bases between them. CDR3 in amino acids: CASSREATVNTQYF. Here the CDR3 DNA reads TGTGCCAGCAGTAGAGAGGCGACCGTTAATACGCAGTATTTT.

The chain recombines TRBV29-1 with TRBJ1-1, with TRBD1 matching 7 bases. The V gene's germline CDR1 is SQVTM and CDR2 ANQGSEA. The V segment lost 1 base and the J segment 4 bases; nucleotides outside the gene matches: 3. The length of the CDR3 is 13 residues. The CDR3 coding sequence is TGCAGCGTTGAAGGTAACAGGGGCACTGAAGCTTTCTTT. This codes for CSVEGNRGTEAFF.

This chain joins TRBV10-2 and TRBJ1-5; 11 positions match TRBD1. There are 18 residues in the CDR3. Germline V gene lookup returns CDR1 WSHSY and CDR2 SAAADI. V was pared by 6 bases and J by 0 bases, with 10 bases of the junction left unmatched. The chain's CDR3 is CASRGGTGGPYSNQPQHF. The CDR3 DNA sequence: TGCGCCAGCAGGGGGGGGACAGGGGGACCCTATAGCAATCAGCCCCAGCATTTT.

V gene TRBV19 combines with J gene TRBJ1-5; TRBD1 matches at 8 bases. CDR3 length: 16 residues. V lost 0 bases, J lost 3 bases, and 4 bases stayed unmatched. Germline CDR1 and CDR2: LNHDA and SQIVND (reference sequence). CDR3 sequence: CASSIESRGLNQPQHF. The DNA for the CDR3 is TGTGCCAGTAGTATAGAAAGCAGGGGGCTCAATCAGCCCCAGCATTTT.

V and J are TRBV28 and TRBJ1-2, with 7 bases matching TRBD1. Trimming removed 4 bases from V and 10 bases from J; junction bases left unmatched: 6. Germline CDR1 reads MDHEN; CDR2 reads SYDVKM. The CDR3 has 12 residues. CDR3 region: CASSYRQGPYTF. For the CDR3, the DNA is TGTGCCAGCAGTTACCGACAGGGACCCTACACCTTC.

This chain connects TRBV19 to TRBJ2-7, with D tentatively TRBD2 (6 bases). V was clipped by 4 bases and J by 5 bases, with 18 bases between them. The germline V gene has CDR1 LNHDA and CDR2 SQIVND (reference sequence). This CDR3 has 15 amino acids. The CDR3 reads CASSNPGLLSNEQYF. The DNA of the CDR3 is TGTGCCAGTAGTAACCCGGGACTTCTTTCGAACGAGCAGTACTTC. The full variable domain, rest sourced from reference TRBV19 and TRBJ2-7, is DGGITQSPKYLFRKEGQNVTLSCEQNLNHDAMYWYRQDPGQGLRLIYYSQIVNDFQKGDIAEGYSVSREKKESFPLTVTSAQKNPTAFYLCASSNPGLLSNEQYFGPGTRLTVT.